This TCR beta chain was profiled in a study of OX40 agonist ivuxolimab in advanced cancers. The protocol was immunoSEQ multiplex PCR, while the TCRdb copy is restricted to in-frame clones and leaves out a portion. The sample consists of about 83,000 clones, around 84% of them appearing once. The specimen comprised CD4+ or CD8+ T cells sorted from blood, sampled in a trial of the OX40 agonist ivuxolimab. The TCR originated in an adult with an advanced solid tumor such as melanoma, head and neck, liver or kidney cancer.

CDR3 sequence: CASSPSGGSRPSGGADTQYF. CDR3 in DNA: TGTGCCAGCAGCCCCTCGGGGGGATCTCGCCCTAGCGGGGGCGCGGATACGCAGTATTTT. This rearrangement joins TRBV5-4 to TRBJ2-3; TRBD2 matches at 10 bases. V gave up 4 bases and J gave up 6 bases; unmatched junction bases: 23. Per the germline V gene, CDR1 is SGHNT and CDR2 is YYREEE (reference sequence). The CDR3 is made up of 20 amino acids.